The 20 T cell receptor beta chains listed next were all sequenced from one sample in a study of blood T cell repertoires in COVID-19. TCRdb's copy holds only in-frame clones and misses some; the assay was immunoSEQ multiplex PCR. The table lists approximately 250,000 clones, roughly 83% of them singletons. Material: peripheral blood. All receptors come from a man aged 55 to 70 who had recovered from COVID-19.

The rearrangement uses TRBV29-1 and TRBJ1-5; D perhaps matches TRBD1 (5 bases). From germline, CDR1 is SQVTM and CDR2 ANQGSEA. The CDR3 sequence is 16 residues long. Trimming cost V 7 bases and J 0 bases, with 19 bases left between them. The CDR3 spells CSARRFPGNSNQPQHF. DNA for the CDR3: TGCAGCGCAAGAAGGTTTCCAGGGAATAGCAATCAGCCCCAGCATTTT.

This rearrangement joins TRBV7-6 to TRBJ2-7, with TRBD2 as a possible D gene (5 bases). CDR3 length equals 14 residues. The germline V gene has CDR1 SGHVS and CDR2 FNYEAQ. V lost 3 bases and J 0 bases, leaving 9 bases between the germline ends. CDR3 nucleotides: TGTGCCAGCAGCTTGGACGGGGTCTCCTACGAGCAGTACTTC. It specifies CASSLDGVSYEQYF.

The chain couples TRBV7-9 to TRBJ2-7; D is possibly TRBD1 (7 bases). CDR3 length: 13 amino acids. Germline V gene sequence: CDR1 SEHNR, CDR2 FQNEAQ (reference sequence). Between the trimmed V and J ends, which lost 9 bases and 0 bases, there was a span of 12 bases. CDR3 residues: CASGQGGSYEQYF. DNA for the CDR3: TGTGCCAGTGGGCAGGGGGGCTCCTACGAGCAGTACTTC.

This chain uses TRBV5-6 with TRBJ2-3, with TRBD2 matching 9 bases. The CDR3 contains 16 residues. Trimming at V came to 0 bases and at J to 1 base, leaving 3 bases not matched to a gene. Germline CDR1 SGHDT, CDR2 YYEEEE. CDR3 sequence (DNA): TGTGCCAGCAGCTTGGGGCTAGCGGGGCGCACAGATACGCAGTATTTT. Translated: CASSLGLAGRTDTQYF.

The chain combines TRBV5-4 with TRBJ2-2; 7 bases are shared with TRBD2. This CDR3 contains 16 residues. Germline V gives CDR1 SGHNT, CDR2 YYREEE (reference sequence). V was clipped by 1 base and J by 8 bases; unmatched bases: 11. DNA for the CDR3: TGTGCCAGCAGCTTGTCATCCAGCGGGGCCAGAGGGGAGCTGTTTTTT. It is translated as CASSLSSSGARGELFF.

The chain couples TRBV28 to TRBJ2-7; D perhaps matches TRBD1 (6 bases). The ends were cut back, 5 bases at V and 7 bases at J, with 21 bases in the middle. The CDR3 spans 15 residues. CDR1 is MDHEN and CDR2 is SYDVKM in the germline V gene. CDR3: CASSQTGAPLREQYF. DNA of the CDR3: TGTGCCAGCAGTCAGACAGGTGCCCCTCTAAGGGAGCAGTACTTC. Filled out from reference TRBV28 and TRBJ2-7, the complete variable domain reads DVKVTQSSRYLVKRTGEKVFLECVQDMDHENMFWYRQDPGLGLRLIYFSYDVKMKEKGDIPEGYSVSREKKERFSLILESASTNQTSMYLCASSQTGAPLREQYFGPGTRLTVT.

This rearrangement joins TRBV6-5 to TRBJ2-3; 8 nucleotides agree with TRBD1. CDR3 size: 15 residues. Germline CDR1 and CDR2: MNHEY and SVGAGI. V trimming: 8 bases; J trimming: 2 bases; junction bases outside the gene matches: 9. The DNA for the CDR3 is TGTGCCAGCGGGGCTTGGACAGGGTACACAGATACGCAGTATTTT. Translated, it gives CASGAWTGYTDTQYF.

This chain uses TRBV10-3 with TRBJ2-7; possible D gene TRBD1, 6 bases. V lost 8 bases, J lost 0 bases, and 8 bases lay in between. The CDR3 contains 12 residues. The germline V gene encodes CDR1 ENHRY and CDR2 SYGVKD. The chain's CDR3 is CAIGQSSYEQYF. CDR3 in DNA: TGTGCCATCGGACAGAGCTCCTACGAGCAGTACTTC.

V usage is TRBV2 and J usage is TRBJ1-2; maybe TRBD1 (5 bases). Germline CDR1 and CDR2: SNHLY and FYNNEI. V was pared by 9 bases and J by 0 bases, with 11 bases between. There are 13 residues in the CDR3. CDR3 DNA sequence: TGTGCCAGTGGGACTGGGACTAACTATGGCTACACCTTC. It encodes CASGTGTNYGYTF. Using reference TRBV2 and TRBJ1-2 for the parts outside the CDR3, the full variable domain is EPEVTQTPSHQVTQMGQEVILRCVPISNHLYFYWYRQILGQKVEFLVSFYNNEISEKSEIFDDQFSVERPDGSNFTLKIRSTKLEDSAMYFCASGTGTNYGYTFGSGTRLTVV.

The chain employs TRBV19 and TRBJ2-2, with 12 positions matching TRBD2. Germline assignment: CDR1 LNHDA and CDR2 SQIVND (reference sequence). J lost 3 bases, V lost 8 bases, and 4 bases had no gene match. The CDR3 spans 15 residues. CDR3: CASAGLAGYTGELFF. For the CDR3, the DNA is TGTGCCAGTGCCGGACTAGCGGGATACACCGGGGAGCTGTTTTTT.

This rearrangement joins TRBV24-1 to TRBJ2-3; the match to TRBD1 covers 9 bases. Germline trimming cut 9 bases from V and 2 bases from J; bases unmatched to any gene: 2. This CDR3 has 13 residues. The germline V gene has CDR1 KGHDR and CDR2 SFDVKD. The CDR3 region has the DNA TGTGCCACCGGGACAGGGTACACAGATACGCAGTATTTT. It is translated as CATGTGYTDTQYF.

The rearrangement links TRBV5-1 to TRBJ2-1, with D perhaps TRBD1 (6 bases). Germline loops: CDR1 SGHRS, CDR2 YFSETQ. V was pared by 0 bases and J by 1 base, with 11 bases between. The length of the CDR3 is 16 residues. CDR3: CASSLVPRGSYNEQFF. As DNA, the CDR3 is TGCGCCAGCAGCTTGGTCCCCAGGGGTTCCTACAATGAGCAGTTCTTC. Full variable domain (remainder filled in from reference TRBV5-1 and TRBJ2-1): KAGVTQTPRYLIKTRGQQVTLSCSPISGHRSVSWYQQTPGQGLQFLFEYFSETQRNKGNFPGRFSGRQFSNSRSEMNVSTLELGDSALYLCASSLVPRGSYNEQFFGPGTRLTVL.

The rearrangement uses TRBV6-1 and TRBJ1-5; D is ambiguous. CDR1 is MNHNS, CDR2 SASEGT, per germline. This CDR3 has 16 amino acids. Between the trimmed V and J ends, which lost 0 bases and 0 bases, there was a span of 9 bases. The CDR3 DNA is TGTGCCAGCAGTGAAGCGGCAGGCTATAGCAATCAGCCCCAGCATTTT. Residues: CASSEAAGYSNQPQHF.

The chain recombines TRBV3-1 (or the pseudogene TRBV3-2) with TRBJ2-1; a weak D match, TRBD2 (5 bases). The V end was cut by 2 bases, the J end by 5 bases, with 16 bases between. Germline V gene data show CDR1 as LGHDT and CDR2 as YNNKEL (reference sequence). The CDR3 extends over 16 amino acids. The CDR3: CASSQSRLTGNNEQFF. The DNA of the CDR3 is TGTGCCAGCAGCCAATCTCGGTTGACGGGAAACAATGAGCAGTTCTTC.

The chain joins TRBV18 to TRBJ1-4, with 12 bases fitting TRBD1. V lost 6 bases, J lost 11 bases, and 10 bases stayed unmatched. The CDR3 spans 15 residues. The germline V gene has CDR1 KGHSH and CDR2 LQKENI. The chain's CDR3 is CASSQTGTGGSKLFF. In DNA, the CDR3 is TGTGCCAGCTCGCAAACCGGGACAGGGGGCTCGAAACTGTTTTTT.

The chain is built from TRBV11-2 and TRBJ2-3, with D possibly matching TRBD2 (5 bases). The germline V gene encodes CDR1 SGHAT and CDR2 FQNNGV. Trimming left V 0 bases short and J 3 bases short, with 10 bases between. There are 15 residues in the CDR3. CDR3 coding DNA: TGTGCCAGCAGCTTAGATCGAGGGCAGACAGATACGCAGTATTTT. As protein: CASSLDRGQTDTQYF. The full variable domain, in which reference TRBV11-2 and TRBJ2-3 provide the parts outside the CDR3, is EAGVAQSPRYKIIEKRQSVAFWCNPISGHATLYWYQQILGQGPKLLIQFQNNGVVDDSQLPKDRFSAERLKGVDSTLKIQPAKLEDSAVYLCASSLDRGQTDTQYFGPGTRLTVL.

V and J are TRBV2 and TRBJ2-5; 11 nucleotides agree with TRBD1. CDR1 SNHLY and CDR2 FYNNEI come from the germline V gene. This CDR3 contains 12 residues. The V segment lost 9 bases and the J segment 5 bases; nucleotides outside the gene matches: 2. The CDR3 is CASWDRGETQYF. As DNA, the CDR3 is TGTGCCAGTTGGGACAGGGGGGAGACCCAGTACTTC.

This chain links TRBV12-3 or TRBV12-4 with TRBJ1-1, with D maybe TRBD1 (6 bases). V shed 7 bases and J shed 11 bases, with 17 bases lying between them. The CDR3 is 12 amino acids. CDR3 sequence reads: CASKETGFGAFF. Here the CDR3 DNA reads TGTGCCAGCAAAGAGACAGGTTTTGGGGCTTTCTTT.

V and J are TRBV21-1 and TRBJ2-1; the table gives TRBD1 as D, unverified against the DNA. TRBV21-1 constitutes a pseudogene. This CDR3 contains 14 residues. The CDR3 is CASSRRTGPNEQFF. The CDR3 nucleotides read TGTGCCAGCAGCAGAAGGACAGGCCCCAATGAGCAGTTCTTC.

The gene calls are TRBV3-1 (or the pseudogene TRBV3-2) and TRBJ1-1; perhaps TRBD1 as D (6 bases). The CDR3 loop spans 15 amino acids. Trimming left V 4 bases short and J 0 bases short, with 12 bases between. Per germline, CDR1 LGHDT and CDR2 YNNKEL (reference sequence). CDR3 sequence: CASSPLRTVNTEAFF. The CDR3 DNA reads TGTGCCAGCAGCCCGCTAAGGACAGTGAACACTGAAGCTTTCTTT.